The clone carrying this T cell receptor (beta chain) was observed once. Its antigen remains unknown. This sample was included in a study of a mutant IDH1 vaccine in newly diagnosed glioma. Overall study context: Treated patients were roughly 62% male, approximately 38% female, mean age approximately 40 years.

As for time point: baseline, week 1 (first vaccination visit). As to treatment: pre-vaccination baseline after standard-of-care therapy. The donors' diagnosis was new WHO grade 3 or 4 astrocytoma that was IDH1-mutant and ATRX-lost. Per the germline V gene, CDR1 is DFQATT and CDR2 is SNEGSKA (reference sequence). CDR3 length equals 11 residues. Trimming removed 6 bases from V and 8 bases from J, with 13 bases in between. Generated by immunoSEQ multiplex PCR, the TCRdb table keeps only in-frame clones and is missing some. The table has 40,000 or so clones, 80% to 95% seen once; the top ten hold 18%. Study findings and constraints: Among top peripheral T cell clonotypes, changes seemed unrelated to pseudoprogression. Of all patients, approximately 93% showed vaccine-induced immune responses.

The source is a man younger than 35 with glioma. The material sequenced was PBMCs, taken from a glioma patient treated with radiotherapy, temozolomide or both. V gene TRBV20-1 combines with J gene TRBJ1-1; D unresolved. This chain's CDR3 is CSAPVGREAFF. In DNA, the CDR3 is TGCAGTGCCCCGGTCGGCAGAGAAGCTTTCTTT.